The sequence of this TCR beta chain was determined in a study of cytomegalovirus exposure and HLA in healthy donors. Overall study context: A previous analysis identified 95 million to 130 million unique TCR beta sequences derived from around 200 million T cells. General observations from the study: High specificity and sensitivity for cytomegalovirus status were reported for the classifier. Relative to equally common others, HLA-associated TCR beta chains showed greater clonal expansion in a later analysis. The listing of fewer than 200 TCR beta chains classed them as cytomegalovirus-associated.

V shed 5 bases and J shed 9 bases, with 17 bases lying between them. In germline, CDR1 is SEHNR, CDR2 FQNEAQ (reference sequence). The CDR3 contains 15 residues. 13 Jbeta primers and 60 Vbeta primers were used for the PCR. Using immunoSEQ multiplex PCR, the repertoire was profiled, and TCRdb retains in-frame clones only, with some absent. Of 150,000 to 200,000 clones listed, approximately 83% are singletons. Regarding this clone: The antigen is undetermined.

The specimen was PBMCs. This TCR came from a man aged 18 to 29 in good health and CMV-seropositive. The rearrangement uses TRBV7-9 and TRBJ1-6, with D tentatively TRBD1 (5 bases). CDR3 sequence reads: CASSPPGTSTSPLHF. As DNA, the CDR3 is TGTGCCAGCAGCCCACCGGGGACTAGTACTTCACCCCTCCACTTT.